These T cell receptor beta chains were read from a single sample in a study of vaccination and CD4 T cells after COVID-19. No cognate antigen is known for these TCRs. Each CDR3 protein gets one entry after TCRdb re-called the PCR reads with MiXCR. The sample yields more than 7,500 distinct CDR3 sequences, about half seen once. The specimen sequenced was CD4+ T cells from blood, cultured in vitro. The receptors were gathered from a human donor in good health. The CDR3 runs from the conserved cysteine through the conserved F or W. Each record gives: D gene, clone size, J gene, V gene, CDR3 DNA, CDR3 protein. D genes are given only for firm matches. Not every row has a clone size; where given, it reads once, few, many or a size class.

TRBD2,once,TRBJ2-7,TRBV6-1,TGTGCCAGCAGGCCTAGCGGGGACCTGTACGAGCAGTACTTC,CASRPSGDLYEQYF
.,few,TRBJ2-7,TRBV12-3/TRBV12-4,TGTGCCAGCAGTTTCAACAGGACATCCCTCTACGAGCAGTACTTC,CASSFNRTSLYEQYF
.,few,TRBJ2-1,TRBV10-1,TGCGCCAGCAGTGAGTTGTCCGATAACTACAATGAGCAGTTCTTC,CASSELSDNYNEQFF
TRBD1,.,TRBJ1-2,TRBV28,TGTGCCGTCCTGGACAGGGCGGTTTCTAACTATGGCTACACCTTC,CAVLDRAVSNYGYTF
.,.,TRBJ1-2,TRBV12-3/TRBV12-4,TGTGCCAGCAGTTTGGCGGACTATGGCTACACCTTC,CASSLADYGYTF
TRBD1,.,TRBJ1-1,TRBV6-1,TGTGCCAGCAGAACTCCGACAGGGGGTGAAGCTTTCTTT,CASRTPTGGEAFF
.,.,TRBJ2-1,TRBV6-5,TGTGCCAGCAGTTACTCTCTCCAGGGGTCGAACTATGAGCAGTTCTTC,CASSYSLQGSNYEQFF
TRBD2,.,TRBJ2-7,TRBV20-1,TGCAGTGCTAGAGTTGAGCGGGGGACCTACGAGCAGTACTTC,CSARVERGTYEQYF
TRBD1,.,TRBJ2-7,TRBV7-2,TGTGCCAGCAGCCCCCGGGGACAGTCTTACGAGCAGTACTTC,CASSPRGQSYEQYF
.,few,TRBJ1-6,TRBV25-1,TGTGCCAGCAGTGAAGAGGAGGACAGTTATAATTCACCCCTCCACTTT,CASSEEEDSYNSPLHF
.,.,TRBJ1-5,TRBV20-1,TGCAGTGCTAGAGGAATGGGAAATCAGCCCCAGCATTTT,CSARGMGNQPQHF
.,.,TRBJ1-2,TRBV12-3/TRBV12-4,TGTGCCAGCAGTTTAATGGGGGGGAGGCTCTATGGCTACACCTTC,CASSLMGGRLYGYTF
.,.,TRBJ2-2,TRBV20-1,TGCAGTGCTAGACCCCCGGGACTTACCACCGGGGAGCTGTTTTTT,CSARPPGLTTGELFF
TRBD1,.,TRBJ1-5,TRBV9,TGTGCCAGCAGCGAGCAGGGGGGGTCCATTCAGCCCCAGCATTTT,CASSEQGGSIQPQHF
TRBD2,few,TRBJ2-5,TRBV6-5,TGTGCCAGCAGTTACACATCTAGCGGGGGGTACCAAGAGACCCAGTACTTC,CASSYTSSGGYQETQYF
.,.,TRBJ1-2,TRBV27,TGTGCCAGCAGTCCAGGGACATGGGGCGGCTACACCTTC,CASSPGTWGGYTF
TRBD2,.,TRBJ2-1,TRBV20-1,TGCAGTGCTAGTGCGACTAGCGGGAGTCTCTATGAGCAGTTCTTC,CSASATSGSLYEQFF
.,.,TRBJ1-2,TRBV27,TGTGCCAGCAGACCCGTAGGGCAGGGTTTTCGTGGCTACACCTTC,CASRPVGQGFRGYTF
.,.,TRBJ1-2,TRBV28,TGTGCCAGCAGTTTGGGTTTCGCTAACTATGGCTACACCTTC,CASSLGFANYGYTF
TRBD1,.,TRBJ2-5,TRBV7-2,TGTGCCAGCAGCTCGGGGACAGGGCTAGAGACCCAGTACTTC,CASSSGTGLETQYF
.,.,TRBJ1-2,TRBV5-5,TGTGCCAGCAGCTTTTCTGGAGACTATGGCTACACCTTC,CASSFSGDYGYTF
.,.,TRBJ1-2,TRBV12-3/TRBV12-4,TGTGCCAGCAGTCGCCAAGATTTATATGGCTACACCTTC,CASSRQDLYGYTF
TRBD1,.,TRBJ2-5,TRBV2,TGTGCCAGCAGCACCGGGACAGGGGGTTCGGAGACCCAGTACTTC,CASSTGTGGSETQYF
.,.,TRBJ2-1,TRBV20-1,TGCAGTGCTAGAGATCGAGACGGGAGCTCCTACAATGAGCAGTTCTTC,CSARDRDGSSYNEQFF
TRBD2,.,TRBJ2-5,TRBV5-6,TGTGCCAGCAGCTTCGGGGGGGCGGAGACCCAGTACTTC,CASSFGGAETQYF
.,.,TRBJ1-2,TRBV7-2,TGTGCCAGCAGCTTAAAGGGGGCTAACTATGGCTACACCTTC,CASSLKGANYGYTF
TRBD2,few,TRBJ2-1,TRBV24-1,TGTGCCACCAGTGATACCGGGACTAGCATAAATGAGCAGTTCTTC,CATSDTGTSINEQFF
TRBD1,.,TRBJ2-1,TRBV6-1,TGTGCCAGCAGGGAACAAACAGGGGGGAATGAGCAGTTCTTC,CASREQTGGNEQFF
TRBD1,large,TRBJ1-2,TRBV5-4,TGTGCCAGCAGCCCGACAGGGAACTATGGCTACACCTTC,CASSPTGNYGYTF
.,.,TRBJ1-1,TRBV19,TGTGCCAGTAGTAAGCTCAGGGGTAAGGCGAACACTGAAGCTTTCTTT,CASSKLRGKANTEAFF
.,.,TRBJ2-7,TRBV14,TGTGCCAGCAGCCAAGATTTGTCGCCAGGGTACTCCTACGAGCAGTACTTC,CASSQDLSPGYSYEQYF
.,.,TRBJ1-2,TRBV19,TGTGCCAGTAGTACGACAGGCCCCTCTGGCTACACCTTC,CASSTTGPSGYTF
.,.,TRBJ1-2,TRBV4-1,TGCGCCAGCAGCCAAGACAGGGGTGGCTACACCTTC,CASSQDRGGYTF
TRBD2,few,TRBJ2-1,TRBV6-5,TGTGCCAGCAGTTACTTCGGTAGCGGGGGGCCGGCCGATGAGCAGTTCTTC,CASSYFGSGGPADEQFF
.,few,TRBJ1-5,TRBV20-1,TGCAGTGCTACCCATTATAGCAATCAGCCCCAGCATTTT,CSATHYSNQPQHF
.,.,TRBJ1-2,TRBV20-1,TGCAGTGCTAGAGATCAGGACAAGGAGTATGGCTACACCTTC,CSARDQDKEYGYTF
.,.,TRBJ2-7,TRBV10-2,TGCGCCAGCAGTGATTCAGGACTCTCCTACGAGCAGTACTTC,CASSDSGLSYEQYF
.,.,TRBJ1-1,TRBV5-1,TGCGCCAGCAACCCGGGGGGGAACACTGAAGCTTTCTTT,CASNPGGNTEAFF
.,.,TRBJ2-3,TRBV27,TGTGCCAGCAGTTCCTGGACAATAAACACAGATACGCAGTATTTT,CASSSWTINTDTQYF
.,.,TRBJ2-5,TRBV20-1,TGCAGTGCTAGGCTGGAGACCCAGTACTTC,CSARLETQYF